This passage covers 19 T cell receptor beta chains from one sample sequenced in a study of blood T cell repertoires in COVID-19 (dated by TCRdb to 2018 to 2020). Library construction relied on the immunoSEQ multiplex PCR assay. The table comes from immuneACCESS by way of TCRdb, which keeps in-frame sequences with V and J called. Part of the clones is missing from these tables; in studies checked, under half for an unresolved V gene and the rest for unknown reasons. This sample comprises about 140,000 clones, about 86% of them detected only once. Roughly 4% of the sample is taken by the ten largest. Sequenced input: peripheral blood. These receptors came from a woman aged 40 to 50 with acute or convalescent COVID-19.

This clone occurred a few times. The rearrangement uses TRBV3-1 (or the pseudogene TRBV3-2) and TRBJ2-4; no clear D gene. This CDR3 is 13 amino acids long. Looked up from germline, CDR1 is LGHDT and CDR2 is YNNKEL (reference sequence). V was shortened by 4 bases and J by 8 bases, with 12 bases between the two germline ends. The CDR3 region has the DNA TGTGCCAGCAGCCGCCTCGGTCCGGACATTCAGTACTTC. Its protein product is CASSRLGPDIQYF.

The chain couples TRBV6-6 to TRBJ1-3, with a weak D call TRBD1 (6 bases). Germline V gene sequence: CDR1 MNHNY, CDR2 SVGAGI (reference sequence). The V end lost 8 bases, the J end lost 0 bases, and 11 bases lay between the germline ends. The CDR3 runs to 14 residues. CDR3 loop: CASVKDSSGNTIYF. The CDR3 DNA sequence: TGTGCCAGCGTCAAGGACAGCTCTGGAAACACCATATATTTT.

The CDR3 DNA reads TGTGCCAGCAGCGGCGGTGGCGGGGGGGCGCTCGAGCAGTACTTC. Amino acids: CASSGGGGGALEQYF. This chain uses TRBV9 with TRBJ2-7; TRBD2 matches 9 bases. V was pared by 3 bases and J by 6 bases, with 10 bases of the junction left unmatched. Germline V gene data show CDR1 as SGDLS and CDR2 as YYNGEE. This CDR3 is built from 15 residues.

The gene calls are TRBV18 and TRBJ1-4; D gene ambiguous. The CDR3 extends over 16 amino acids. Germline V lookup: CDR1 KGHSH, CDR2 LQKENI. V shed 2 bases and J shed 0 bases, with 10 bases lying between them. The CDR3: CASSPYDGTTNEKLFF. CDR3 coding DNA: TGTGCCAGCTCACCATACGACGGGACAACTAATGAAAAACTGTTTTTT.

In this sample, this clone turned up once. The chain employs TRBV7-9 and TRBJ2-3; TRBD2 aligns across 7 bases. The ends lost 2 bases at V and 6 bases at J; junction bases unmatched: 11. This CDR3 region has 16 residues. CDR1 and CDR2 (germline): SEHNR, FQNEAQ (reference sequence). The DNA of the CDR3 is TGTGCCAGCAGCTTAAGGGTGCAGCGGGGAGGCGATACGCAGTATTTT. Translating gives CASSLRVQRGGDTQYF.

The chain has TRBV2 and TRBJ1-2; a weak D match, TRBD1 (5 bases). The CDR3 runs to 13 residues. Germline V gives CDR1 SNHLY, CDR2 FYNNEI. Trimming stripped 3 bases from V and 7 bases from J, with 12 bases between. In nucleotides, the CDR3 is TGTGCCAGCAGTGACAGGGAAAAAAGTGGCTACACCTTC. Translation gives CASSDREKSGYTF.

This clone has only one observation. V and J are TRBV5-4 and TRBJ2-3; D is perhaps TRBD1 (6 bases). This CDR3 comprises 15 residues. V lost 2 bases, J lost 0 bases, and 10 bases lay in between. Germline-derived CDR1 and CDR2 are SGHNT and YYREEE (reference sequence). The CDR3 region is CASSLGQSSTDTQYF. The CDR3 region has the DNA TGTGCCAGCAGCTTAGGACAGTCCAGCACAGATACGCAGTATTTT.

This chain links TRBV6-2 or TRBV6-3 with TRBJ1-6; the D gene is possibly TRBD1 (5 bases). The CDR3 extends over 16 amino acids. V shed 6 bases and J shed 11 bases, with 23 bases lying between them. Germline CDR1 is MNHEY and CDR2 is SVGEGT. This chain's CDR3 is CASSRPKNLREAPLHF. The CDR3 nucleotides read TGTGCCAGCAGCCGACCGAAAAACCTCAGGGAGGCACCCCTCCACTTT.

In DNA form, the CDR3 reads TGTGCCAGCAGTCCACAACGGACAGTGCACTATGGCTACACCTTC. Protein product: CASSPQRTVHYGYTF. This chain connects TRBV27 to TRBJ1-2, with a weak D call TRBD1 (6 bases). Trimming took off 5 bases at V and 3 bases at J, with 16 bases between the two ends. This CDR3 is built from 15 residues. From germline, CDR1 is MNHEY and CDR2 SMNVEV (reference sequence).

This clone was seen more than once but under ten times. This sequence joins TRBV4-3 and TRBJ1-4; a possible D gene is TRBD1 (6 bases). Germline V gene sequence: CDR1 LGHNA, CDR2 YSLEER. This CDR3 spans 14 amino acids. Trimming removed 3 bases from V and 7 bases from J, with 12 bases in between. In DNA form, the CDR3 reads TGCGCCAGCAGCCACAGGGGAACTGGTGAAAAACTGTTTTTT. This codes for CASSHRGTGEKLFF.

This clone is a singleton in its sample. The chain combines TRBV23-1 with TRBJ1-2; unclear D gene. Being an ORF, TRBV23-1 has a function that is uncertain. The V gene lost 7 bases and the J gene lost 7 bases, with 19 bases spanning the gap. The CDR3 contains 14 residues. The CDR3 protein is CASTRARYRGGYTF. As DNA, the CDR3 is TGCGCCAGCACCCGCGCAAGGTATCGGGGTGGCTACACCTTC.

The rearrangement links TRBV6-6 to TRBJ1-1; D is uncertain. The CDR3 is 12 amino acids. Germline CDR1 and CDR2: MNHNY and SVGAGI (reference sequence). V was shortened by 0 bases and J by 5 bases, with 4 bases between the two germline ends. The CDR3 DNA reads TGTGCCAGCAGTTACTCCCAAACTGAAGCTTTCTTT. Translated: CASSYSQTEAFF.

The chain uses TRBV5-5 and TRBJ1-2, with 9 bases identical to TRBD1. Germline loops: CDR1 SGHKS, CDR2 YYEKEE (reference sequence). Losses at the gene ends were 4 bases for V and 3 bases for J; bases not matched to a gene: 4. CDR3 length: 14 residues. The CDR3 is CASSPGQGHYGYTF. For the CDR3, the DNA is TGTGCCAGCAGCCCGGGACAGGGACACTATGGCTACACCTTC.

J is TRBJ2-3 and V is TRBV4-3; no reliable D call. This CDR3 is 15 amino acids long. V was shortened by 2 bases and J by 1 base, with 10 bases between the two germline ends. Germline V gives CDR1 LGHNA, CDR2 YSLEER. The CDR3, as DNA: TGCGCCAGCAGCCAATCTGGCGGTGGCACAGATACGCAGTATTTT. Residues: CASSQSGGGTDTQYF.

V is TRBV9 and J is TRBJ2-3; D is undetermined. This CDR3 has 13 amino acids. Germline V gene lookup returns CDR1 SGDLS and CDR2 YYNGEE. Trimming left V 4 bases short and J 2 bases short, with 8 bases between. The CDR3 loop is CASSSHYTDTQYF. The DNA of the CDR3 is TGTGCCAGCAGCTCTCACTACACAGATACGCAGTATTTT.

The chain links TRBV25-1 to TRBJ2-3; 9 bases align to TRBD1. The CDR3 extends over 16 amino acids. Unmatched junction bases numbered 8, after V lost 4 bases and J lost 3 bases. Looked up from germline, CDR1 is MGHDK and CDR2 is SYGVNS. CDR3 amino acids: CASSARRDRATDTQYF. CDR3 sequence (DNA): TGTGCCAGCAGTGCTAGGCGGGACAGGGCGACAGATACGCAGTATTTT.

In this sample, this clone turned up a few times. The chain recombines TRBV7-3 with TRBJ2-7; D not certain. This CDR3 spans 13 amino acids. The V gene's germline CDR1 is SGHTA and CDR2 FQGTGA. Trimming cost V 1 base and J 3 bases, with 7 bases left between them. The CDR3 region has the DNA TGTGCCAGCAGCTTAAACAGAGACTACGAGCAGTACTTC. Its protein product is CASSLNRDYEQYF. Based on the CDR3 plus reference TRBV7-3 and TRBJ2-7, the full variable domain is GAGVSQTPSNKVTEKGKYVELRCDPISGHTALYWYRQSLGQGPEFLIYFQGTGAADDSGLPNDRFFAVRPEGSVSTLKIQRTERGDSAVYLCASSLNRDYEQYFGPGTRLTVT.

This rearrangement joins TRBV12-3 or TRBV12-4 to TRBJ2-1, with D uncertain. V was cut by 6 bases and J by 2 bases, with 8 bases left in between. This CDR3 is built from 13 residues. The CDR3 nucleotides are TGTGCCAGCAGACCCGGTACCTACAATGAGCAGTTCTTC. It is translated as CASRPGTYNEQFF.

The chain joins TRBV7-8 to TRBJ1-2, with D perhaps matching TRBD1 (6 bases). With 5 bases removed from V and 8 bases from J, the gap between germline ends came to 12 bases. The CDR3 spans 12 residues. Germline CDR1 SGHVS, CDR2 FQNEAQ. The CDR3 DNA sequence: TGTGCCAGCAGCCTACAGGGCCTAGGCTACACCTTC. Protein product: CASSLQGLGYTF.